This T cell receptor (beta chain) was captured in a study of shared clonotypes between healthy human individuals. As for the study in general: Donor ages ranged 18 to 49 years: a couple of women, three men.

Comment on this clone: A much larger clone sits a single nucleotide away, making a read error possible. The sample contains more than one DNA sequence encoding this CDR3.

This CDR3 spans 13 amino acids. V lost 5 bases and J lost 2, with 9 bases in between. Germline lookup yields CDR1 SGHVS and CDR2 FNYEAQ. The study enrolled healthy HIV-negative adults without recent acute infections or vaccinations as donors. In the original processing: Junction-only immunoSEQ sequences carried no quality scores, so filtering differed. This table comes from immunoSEQ multiplex PCR, and its TCRdb copy is limited to in-frame clones, with some not included. V, J and clone size derive from that table, while D and trimming were established from the DNA sequence. The sample comprises 850,000 to 1,200,000 clones, roughly 80% of which are singletons, and 1.4% rests with the top ten.

This chain joins TRBV7-6 and TRBJ1-2; a possible D gene is TRBD1 (6 bases). The TCR comes from a young man in good health. Sample: memory CD4+ T cells sorted from blood. Noted subset: CD45RA-negative fraction. The CDR3 sequence is CASSPQGNYGYTF. The CDR3 region has the DNA TGTGCCAGCAGCCCTCAGGGGAACTATGGCTACACCTTC.